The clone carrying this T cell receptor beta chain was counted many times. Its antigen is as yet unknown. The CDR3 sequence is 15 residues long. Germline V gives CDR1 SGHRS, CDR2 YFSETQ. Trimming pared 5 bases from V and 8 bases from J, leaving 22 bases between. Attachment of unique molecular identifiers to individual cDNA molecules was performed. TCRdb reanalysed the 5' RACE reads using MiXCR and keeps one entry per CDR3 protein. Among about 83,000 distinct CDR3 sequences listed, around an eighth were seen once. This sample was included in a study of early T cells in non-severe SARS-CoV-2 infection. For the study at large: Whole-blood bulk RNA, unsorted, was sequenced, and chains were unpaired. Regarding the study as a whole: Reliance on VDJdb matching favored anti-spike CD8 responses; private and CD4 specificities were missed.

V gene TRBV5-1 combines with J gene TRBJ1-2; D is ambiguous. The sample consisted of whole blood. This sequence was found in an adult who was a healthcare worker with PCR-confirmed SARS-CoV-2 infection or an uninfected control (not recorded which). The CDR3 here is CASRPFGSSAGGYTF. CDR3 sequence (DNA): TGCGCCAGCAGGCCCTTTGGTAGCTCCGCGGGGGGCTACACCTTC.